What follows is one T cell receptor beta chain and its context. V dropped 5 bases and J dropped 4; count of bases not matched to a gene: 2. CDR3 length: 13 amino acids. Germline CDR1 is KGHSH and CDR2 is LQKENI. This entry is derived from a study of control samples from healthy donors and cancer patients. Profiled with immunoSEQ multiplex PCR; TCRdb holds only in-frame clones, not every one. The sample consists of about 120,000 clones, more than 85% of them appearing once. This TCR was sampled from a man younger than 30 in good health. The specimen sequenced was blood. The chain recombines TRBV18 with TRBJ2-3, with 8 bases aligning to TRBD1. CDR3 coding DNA: TGTGCCAGCTCAGGACAGGGCTCAGATACGCAGTATTTT. Translated, it gives CASSGQGSDTQYF.